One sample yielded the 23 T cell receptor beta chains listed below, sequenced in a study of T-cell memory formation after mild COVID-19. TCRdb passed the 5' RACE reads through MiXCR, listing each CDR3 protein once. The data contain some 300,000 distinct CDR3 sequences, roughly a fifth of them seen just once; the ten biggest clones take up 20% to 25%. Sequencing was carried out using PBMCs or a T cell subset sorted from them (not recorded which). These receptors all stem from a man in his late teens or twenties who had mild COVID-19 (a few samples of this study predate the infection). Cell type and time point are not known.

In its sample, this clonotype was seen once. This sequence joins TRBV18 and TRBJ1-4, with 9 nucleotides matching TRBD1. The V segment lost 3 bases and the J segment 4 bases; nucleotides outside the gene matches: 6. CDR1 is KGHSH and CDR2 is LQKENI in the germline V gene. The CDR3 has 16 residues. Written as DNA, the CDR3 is TGTGCCAGCTCACCGGGAGGACAGGGGCGTAATGAAAAACTGTTTTTT. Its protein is CASSPGGQGRNEKLFF.

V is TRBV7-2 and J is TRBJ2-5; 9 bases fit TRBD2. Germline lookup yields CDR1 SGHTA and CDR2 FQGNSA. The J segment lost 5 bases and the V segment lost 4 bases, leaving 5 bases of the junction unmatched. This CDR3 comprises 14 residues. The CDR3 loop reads CASSSSGEGETQYF. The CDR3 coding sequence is TGTGCCAGCAGCTCTAGCGGGGAGGGGGAGACCCAGTACTTC.

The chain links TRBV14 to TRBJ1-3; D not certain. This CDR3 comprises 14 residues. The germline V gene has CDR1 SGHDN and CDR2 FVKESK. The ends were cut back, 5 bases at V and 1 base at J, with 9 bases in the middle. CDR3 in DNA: TGTGCCAGCAGCGTCCGTTCGTCTGGAAACACCATATATTTT. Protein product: CASSVRSSGNTIYF.

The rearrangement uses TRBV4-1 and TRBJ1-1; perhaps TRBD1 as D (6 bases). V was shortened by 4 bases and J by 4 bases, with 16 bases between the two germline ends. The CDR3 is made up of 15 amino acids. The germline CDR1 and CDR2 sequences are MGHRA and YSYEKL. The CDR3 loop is CASSPHSGESTEAFF. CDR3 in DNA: TGCGCCAGCAGCCCCCATTCAGGGGAATCCACTGAAGCTTTCTTT.

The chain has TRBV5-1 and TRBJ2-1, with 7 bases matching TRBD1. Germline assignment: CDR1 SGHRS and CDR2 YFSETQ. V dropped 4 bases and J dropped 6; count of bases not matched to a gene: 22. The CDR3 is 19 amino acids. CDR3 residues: CASSRTGRGTGTVRNEQFF. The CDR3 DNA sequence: TGCGCCAGCAGCAGAACAGGTAGGGGTACCGGGACAGTTCGCAATGAGCAGTTCTTC.

CDR3 sequence reads: CASSQDPIGNTIYF. DNA for the CDR3: TGTGCCAGCAGCCAAGATCCGATCGGAAACACCATATATTTT. V and J are TRBV4-2 and TRBJ1-3; D unclear. The CDR3 contains 14 residues. Germline CDR1 reads LGHNA; CDR2 reads YNFKEQ. The germline V and J ends were trimmed by 0 bases and 4 bases, with 7 bases remaining between them.

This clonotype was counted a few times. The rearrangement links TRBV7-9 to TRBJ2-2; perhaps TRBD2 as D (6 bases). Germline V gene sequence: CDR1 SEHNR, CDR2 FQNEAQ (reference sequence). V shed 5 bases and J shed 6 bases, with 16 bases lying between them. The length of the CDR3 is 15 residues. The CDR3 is CASSPEWGDAGELFF. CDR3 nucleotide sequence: TGTGCCAGCAGCCCCGAGTGGGGGGACGCCGGGGAGCTGTTTTTT. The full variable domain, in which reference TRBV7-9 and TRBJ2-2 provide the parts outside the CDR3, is DTGVSQNPRHKITKRGQNVTFRCDPISEHNRLYWYRQTLGQGPEFLTYFQNEAQLEKSRLLSDRFSAERPKGSFSTLEIQRTEQGDSAMYLCASSPEWGDAGELFFGEGSRLTVL.

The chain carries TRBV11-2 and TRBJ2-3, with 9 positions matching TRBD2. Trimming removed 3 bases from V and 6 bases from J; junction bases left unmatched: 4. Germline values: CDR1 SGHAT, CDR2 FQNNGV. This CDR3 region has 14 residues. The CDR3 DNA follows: TGTGCCAGCAGCTTTATAGCGGGGGTGGATACGCAGTATTTT. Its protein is CASSFIAGVDTQYF. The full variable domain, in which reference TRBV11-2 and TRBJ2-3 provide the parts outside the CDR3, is EAGVAQSPRYKIIEKRQSVAFWCNPISGHATLYWYQQILGQGPKLLIQFQNNGVVDDSQLPKDRFSAERLKGVDSTLKIQPAKLEDSAVYLCASSFIAGVDTQYFGPGTRLTVL.

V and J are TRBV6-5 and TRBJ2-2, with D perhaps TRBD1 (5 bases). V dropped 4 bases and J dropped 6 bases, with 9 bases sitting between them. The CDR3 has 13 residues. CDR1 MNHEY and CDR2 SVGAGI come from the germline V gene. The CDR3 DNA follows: TGTGCCAGCAGTTCCAGGGAAGCCGGGGAGCTGTTTTTT. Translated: CASSSREAGELFF.

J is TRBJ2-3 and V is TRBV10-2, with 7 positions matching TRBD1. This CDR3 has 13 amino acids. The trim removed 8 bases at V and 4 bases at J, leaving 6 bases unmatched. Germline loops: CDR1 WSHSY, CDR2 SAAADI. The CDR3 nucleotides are TGCGCCAGCGTCACGACAGGGTCAGATACGCAGTATTTT. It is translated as CASVTTGSDTQYF.

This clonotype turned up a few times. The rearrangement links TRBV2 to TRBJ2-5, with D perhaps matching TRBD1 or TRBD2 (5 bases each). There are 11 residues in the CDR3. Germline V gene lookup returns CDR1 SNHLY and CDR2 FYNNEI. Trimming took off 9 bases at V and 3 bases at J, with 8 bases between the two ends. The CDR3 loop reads CASGTEETQYF. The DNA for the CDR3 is TGTGCCAGTGGGACGGAAGAGACCCAGTACTTC.

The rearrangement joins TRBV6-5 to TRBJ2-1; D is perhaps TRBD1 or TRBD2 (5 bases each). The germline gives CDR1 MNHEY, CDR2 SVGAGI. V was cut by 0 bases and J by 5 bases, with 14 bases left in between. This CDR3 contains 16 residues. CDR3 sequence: CASSYSPGTLNNEQFF. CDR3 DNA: TGTGCCAGCAGTTACTCCCCCGGGACGTTGAACAATGAGCAGTTCTTC.

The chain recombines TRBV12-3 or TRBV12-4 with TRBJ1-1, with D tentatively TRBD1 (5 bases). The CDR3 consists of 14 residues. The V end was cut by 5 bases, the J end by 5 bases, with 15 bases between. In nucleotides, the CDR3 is TGTGCCAGCAGTCCGAACCCCGGGGGGACTGAAGCTTTCTTT. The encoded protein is CASSPNPGGTEAFF.

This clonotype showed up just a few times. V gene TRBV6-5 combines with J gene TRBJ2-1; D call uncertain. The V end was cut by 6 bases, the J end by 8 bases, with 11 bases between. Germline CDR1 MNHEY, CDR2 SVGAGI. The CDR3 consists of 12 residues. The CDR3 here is CASSPSVYEQFF. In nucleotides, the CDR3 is TGTGCCAGCAGCCCCAGCGTTTATGAGCAGTTCTTC.

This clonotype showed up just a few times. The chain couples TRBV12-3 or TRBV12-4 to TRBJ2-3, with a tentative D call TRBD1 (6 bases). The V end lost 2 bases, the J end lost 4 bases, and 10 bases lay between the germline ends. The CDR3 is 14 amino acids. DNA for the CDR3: TGTGCCAGCAGTTTACGACAGGCTGCAGATACGCAGTATTTT. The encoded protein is CASSLRQAADTQYF.

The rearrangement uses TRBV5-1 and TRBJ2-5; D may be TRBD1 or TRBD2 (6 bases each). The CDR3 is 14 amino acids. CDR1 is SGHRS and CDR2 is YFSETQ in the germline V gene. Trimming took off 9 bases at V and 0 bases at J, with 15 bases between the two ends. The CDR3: CATRGDTNQETQYF. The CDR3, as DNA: TGCGCCACCCGCGGGGACACTAACCAAGAGACCCAGTACTTC.

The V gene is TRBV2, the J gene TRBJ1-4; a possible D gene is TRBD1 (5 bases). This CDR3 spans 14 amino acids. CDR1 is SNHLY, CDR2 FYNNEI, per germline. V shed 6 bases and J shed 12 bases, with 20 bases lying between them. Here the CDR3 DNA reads TGTGCCAGCAGGGCCTCTCGGACACAGGAACAACTGTTTTTT. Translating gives CASRASRTQEQLFF.

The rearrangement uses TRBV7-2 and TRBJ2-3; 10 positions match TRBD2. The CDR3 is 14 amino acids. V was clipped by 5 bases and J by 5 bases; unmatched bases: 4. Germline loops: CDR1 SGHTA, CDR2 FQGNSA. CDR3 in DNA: TGTGCCAGCAGCCCCGGACTAGCGGTAGATACGCAGTATTTT. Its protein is CASSPGLAVDTQYF.

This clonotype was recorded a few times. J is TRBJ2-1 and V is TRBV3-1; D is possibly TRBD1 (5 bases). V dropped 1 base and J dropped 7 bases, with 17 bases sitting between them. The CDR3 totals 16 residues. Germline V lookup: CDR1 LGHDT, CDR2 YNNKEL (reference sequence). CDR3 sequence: CASSQGSQGPRNEQFF. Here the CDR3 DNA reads TGTGCCAGCAGCCAAGGGTCGCAGGGCCCGCGGAATGAGCAGTTCTTC.

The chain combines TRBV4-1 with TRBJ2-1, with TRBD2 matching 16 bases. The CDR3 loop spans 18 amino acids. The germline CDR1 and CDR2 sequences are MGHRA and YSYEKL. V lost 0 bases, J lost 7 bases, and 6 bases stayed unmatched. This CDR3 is CASSQEPGLAGGNNEQFF. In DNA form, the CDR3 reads TGCGCCAGCAGCCAAGAGCCGGGACTAGCGGGGGGGAATAATGAGCAGTTCTTC.

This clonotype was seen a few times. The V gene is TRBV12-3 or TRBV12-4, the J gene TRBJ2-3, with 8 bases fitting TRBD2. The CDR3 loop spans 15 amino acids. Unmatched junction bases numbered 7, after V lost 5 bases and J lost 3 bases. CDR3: CASSPRTSLTDTQYF. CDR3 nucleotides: TGTGCCAGCAGTCCCAGGACTAGCCTAACAGATACGCAGTATTTT.

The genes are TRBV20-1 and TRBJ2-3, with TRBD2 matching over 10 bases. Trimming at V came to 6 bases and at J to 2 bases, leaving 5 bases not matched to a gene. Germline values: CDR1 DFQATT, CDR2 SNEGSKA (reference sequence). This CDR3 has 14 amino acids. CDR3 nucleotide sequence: TGCAGTGCGGAACTAGCGGGGACCACAGATACGCAGTATTTT. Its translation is CSAELAGTTDTQYF.

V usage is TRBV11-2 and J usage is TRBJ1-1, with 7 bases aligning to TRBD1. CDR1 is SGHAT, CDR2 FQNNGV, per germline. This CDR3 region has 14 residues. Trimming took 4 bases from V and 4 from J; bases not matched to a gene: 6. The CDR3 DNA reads TGTGCCAGCAGCTGGGTACAGGGGCCCACTGAAGCTTTCTTT. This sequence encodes CASSWVQGPTEAFF.